Here is one T cell receptor beta chain with its context. This CDR3 is built from 15 residues. The V gene's germline CDR1 is SGDLS and CDR2 YYNGEE. V shed 4 bases and J 4 bases; nucleotides not matched to a gene: 10. TCR beta chains were sequenced at survey level with immunoSEQ. Sequencing was performed with immunoSEQ multiplex PCR; in TCRdb, only in-frame clones are kept and a portion is missing. The profile shows about 68,000 clones, about 93% of them singletons. The chain uses TRBV9 and TRBJ1-2, with 7 bases lining up with TRBD1. Sequenced: PBMCs. This clonotype originated in a man in his forties with rheumatoid arthritis. The CDR3 DNA reads as TGTGCCAGCAGCCCTTCTCCCAGGGGGGGCTATGGCTACACCTTC. This translates into CASSPSPRGGYGYTF.